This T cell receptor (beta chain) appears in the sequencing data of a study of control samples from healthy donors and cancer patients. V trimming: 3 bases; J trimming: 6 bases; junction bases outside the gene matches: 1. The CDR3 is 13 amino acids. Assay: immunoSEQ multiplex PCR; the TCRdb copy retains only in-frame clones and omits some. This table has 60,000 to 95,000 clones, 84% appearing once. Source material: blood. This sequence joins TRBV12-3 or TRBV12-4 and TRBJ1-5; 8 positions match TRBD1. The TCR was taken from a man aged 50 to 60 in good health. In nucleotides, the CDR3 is TGTGCCAGCAGTTTGGGGACAGGTCAGCCCCAGCATTTT. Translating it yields CASSLGTGQPQHF.